Listed here are 8 T cell receptor beta chains from one sample, sequenced in a study of blood T cell repertoires in COVID-19. Assay: immunoSEQ multiplex PCR; the TCRdb copy retains only in-frame clones and omits some. Found here are around 170,000 clones, 65% to 85% of them singletons; the top ten hold under 3%. The sample was peripheral blood. The receptors shown here come from a woman aged 55 to 70 with acute or convalescent COVID-19.

J is TRBJ2-3 and V is TRBV12-3 or TRBV12-4; 10 bases are a match to TRBD1. J lost 4 bases, V lost 8 bases, and 3 bases had no gene match. This CDR3 has 13 residues. The CDR3 nucleotides are TGTGCCAGCGGACAGGGGGGGCCAGATACGCAGTATTTT. Translating gives CASGQGGPDTQYF.

The chain employs TRBV3-1 (or the pseudogene TRBV3-2) and TRBJ2-1; 8 nucleotides match TRBD1. Germline V lookup: CDR1 LGHDT, CDR2 YNNKEL (reference sequence). J gave up 2 bases and V 3 bases, and 6 bases lay outside the gene matches. The CDR3 is 16 amino acids. The CDR3 sequence: CASSHSPGQAYNEQFF. The CDR3 DNA reads as TGTGCCAGCAGCCATTCTCCGGGACAGGCCTACAATGAGCAGTTCTTC.

The chain is built from TRBV6-5 and TRBJ1-1; 7 bases fit TRBD1. Trimming removed 5 bases from V and 6 bases from J; junction bases left unmatched: 6. Germline-derived CDR1 and CDR2 are MNHEY and SVGAGI. The CDR3 is 13 amino acids. CDR3 nucleotide sequence: TGTGCCAGCAGTCCTAGACAGGGCCCTGAAGCTTTCTTT. Translating it yields CASSPRQGPEAFF.

This rearrangement joins TRBV6-6 to TRBJ2-7, with D perhaps TRBD1 (6 bases). Germline V gene sequence: CDR1 MNHNY, CDR2 SVGAGI (reference sequence). This CDR3 has 13 residues. The germline V and J ends were trimmed by 5 bases and 3 bases, with 11 bases remaining between them. Here the CDR3 DNA reads TGTGCCAGCAGTCCGGGACATTACTACGAGCAGTACTTC. Translated, it gives CASSPGHYYEQYF.

V usage is TRBV19 and J usage is TRBJ2-2, with 11 bases lining up with TRBD1. V gave up 6 bases and J gave up 4 bases; unmatched junction bases: 4. From germline, CDR1 is LNHDA and CDR2 SQIVND (reference sequence). The CDR3 spans 15 residues. The CDR3 loop reads CASRGQGATTGELFF. CDR3 DNA sequence: TGTGCCAGTAGAGGACAGGGGGCGACCACCGGGGAGCTGTTTTTT.

The chain uses TRBV6-1 and TRBJ1-4; TRBD1 agrees at 9 bases. The CDR3 extends over 16 amino acids. Trimming at V came to 4 bases and at J to 3 bases, leaving 6 bases not matched to a gene. Germline V lookup: CDR1 MNHNS, CDR2 SASEGT. The chain's CDR3 is CASSGGTGSSNEKLFF. The DNA of the CDR3 is TGTGCCAGCAGTGGAGGGACAGGGTCTTCTAATGAAAAACTGTTTTTT.

This chain connects TRBV7-6 to TRBJ1-5; D gene ambiguous. This CDR3 has 15 residues. V lost 1 base, J lost 6 bases, and 13 bases lay in between. Germline values: CDR1 SGHVS, CDR2 FNYEAQ. The CDR3 region has the DNA TGTGCCAGCAGCTTAGAGCCAGGATATGCTCAGCCCCAGCATTTT. Its translation is CASSLEPGYAQPQHF. Drawing the rest from reference TRBV7-6 and TRBJ1-5, the complete variable domain is GAGVSQSPRYKVTKRGQDVALRCDPISGHVSLYWYRQALGQGPEFLTYFNYEAQQDKSGLPNDRFSAERPEGSISTLTIQRTEQRDSAMYRCASSLEPGYAQPQHFGDGTRLSIL.

J is TRBJ2-3 and V is TRBV5-1; D gene unclear. Germline V lookup: CDR1 SGHRS, CDR2 YFSETQ. V lost 0 bases and J lost 1, with 6 bases in between. This CDR3 has 14 amino acids. The CDR3 reads CASSLGHGTDTQYF. CDR3 DNA: TGCGCCAGCAGCTTGGGGCATGGCACAGATACGCAGTATTTT.